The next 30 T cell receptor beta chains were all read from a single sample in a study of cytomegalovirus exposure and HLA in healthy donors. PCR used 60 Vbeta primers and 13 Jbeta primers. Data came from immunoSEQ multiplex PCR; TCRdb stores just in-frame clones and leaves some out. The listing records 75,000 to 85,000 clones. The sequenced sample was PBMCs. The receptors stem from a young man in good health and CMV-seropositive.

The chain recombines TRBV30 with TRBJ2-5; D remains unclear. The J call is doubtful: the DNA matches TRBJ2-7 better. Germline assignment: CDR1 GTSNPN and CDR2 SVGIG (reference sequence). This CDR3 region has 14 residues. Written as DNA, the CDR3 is TGTGCCTGGAGTGTACAACAGAAACCCTACGAGCAGTACTTC. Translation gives CAWSVQQKPYEQYF.

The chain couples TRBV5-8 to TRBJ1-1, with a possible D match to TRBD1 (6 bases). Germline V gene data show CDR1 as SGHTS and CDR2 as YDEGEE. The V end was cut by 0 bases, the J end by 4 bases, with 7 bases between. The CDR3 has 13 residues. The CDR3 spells CASSLGGGTEAFF. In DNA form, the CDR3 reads TGTGCCAGCAGCTTGGGAGGGGGCACTGAAGCTTTCTTT.

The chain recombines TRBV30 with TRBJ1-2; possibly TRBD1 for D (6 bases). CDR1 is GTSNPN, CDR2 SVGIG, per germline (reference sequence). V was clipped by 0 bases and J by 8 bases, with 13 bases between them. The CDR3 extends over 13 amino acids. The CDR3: CAWSVQGNGGYTF. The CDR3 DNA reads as TGTGCCTGGAGTGTACAGGGCAACGGGGGCTACACCTTC.

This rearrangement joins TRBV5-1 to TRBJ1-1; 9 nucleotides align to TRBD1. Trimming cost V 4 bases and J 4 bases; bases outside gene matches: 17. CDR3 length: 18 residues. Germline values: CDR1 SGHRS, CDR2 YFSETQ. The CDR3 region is CASSPLSYRDRVATEAFF. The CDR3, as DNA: TGCGCCAGCAGCCCGTTGTCTTACAGGGACAGGGTGGCCACTGAAGCTTTCTTT.

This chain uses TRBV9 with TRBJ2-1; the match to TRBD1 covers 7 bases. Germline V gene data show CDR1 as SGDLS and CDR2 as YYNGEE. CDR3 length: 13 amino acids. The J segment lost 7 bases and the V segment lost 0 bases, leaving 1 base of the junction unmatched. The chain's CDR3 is CASSVAGGNEQFF. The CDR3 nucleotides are TGTGCCAGCAGCGTAGCAGGGGGAAATGAGCAGTTCTTC.

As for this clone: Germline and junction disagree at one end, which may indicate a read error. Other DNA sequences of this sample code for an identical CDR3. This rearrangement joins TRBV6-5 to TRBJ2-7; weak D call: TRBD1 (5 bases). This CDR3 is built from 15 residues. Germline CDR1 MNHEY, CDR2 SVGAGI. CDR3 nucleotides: TGCGCCAGCAGGCCTATTCAAAACCAGGGCCACGAGCAGTACTTC. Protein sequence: CASRPIQNQGHEQYF.

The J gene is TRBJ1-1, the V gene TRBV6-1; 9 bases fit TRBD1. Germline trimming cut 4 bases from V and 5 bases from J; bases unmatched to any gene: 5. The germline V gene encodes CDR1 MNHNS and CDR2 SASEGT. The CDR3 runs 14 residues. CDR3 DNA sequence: TGTGCCAGCAGTGGCGTAGGGACAGGGACTGAAGCTTTCTTT. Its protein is CASSGVGTGTEAFF.

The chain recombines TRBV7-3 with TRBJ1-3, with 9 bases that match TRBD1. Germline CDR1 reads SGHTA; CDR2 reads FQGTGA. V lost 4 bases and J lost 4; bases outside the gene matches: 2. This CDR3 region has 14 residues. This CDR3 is CASSSTGGGNTIYF. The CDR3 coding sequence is TGTGCCAGCAGCTCGACAGGGGGAGGAAACACCATATATTTT.

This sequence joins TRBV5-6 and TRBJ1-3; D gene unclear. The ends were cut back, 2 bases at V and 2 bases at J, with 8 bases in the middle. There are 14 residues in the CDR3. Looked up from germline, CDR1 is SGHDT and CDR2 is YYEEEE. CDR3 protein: CASSFKRAGNTIYF. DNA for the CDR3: TGTGCCAGCAGCTTCAAGAGGGCTGGAAACACCATATATTTT.

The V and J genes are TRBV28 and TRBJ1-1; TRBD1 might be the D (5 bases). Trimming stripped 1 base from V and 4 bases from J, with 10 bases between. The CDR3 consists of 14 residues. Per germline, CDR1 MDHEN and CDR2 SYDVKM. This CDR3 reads CASSLYGAATEAFF. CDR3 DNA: TGTGCCAGCAGTTTATATGGGGCAGCCACTGAAGCTTTCTTT.

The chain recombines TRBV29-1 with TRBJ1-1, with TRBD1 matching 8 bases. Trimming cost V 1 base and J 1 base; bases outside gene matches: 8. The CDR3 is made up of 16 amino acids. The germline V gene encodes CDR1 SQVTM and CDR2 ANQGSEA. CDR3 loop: CSVEGSRQGANTEAFF. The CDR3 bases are TGCAGCGTTGAAGGAAGCAGGCAGGGGGCGAACACTGAAGCTTTCTTT.

DNA of the CDR3: TGTGCCAGCAGTTTAGACAGGGCCGGGGAAAAACTGTTTTTT. Translating it yields CASSLDRAGEKLFF. The V call is TRBV28, the J call TRBJ1-4, with 7 bases fitting TRBD1. The ends lost 2 bases at V and 8 bases at J; junction bases unmatched: 5. This CDR3 has 14 residues. Per germline, CDR1 MDHEN and CDR2 SYDVKM. Full variable domain (remainder filled in from reference TRBV28 and TRBJ1-4): DVKVTQSSRYLVKRTGEKVFLECVQDMDHENMFWYRQDPGLGLRLIYFSYDVKMKEKGDIPEGYSVSREKKERFSLILESASTNQTSMYLCASSLDRAGEKLFFGSGTQLSVL.

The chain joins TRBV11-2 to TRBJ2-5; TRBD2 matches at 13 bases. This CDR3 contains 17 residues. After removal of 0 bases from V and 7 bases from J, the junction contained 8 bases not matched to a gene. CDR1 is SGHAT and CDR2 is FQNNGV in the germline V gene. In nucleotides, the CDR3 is TGTGCCAGCAGCTTAGAACTAGCGGGGGGGCTTCGTGTGACCCAGTACTTC. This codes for CASSLELAGGLRVTQYF.

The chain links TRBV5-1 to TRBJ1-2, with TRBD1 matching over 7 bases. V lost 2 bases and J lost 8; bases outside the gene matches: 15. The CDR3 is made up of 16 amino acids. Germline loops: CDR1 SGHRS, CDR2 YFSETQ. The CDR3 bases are TGCGCCAGCAGCTTTAGCGGGACAGCCGGGCCAGGAGGCTACACCTTC. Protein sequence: CASSFSGTAGPGGYTF.

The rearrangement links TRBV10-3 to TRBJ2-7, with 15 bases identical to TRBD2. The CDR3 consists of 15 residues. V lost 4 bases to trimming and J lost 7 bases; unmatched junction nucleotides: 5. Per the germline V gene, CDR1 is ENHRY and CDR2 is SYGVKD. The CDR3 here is CAISGTSGRAGEQYF. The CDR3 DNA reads TGTGCCATCAGTGGGACTAGCGGGAGGGCGGGGGAGCAGTACTTC.

CDR3 region: CASSLEARDSPLHF. Written as DNA, the CDR3 is TGCGCCAGCAGCCTTGAGGCACGCGATTCACCCCTCCACTTT. The V gene is TRBV5-1, the J gene TRBJ1-6; D unresolved. With 4 bases removed from V and 8 bases from J, the gap between germline ends came to 13 bases. The CDR3 length is 14 residues. Germline V gives CDR1 SGHRS, CDR2 YFSETQ.

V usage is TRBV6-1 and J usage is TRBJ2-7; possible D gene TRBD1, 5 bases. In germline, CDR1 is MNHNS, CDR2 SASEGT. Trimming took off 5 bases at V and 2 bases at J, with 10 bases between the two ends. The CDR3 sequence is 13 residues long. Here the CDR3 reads CASSRGLPYEQYF. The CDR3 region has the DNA TGTGCCAGCAGTAGGGGTCTCCCCTACGAGCAGTACTTC.

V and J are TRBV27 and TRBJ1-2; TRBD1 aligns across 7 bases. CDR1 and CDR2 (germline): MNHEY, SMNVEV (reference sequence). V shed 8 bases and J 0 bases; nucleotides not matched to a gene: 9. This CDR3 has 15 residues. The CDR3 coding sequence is TGTGCCAGCGGGGAACAGGGGCCCACTAACTATGGCTACACCTTC. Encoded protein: CASGEQGPTNYGYTF.

CDR3 in amino acids: CASSSDRSGNTIYF. The DNA of the CDR3 is TGTGCCAGCAGCTCTGACAGGTCTGGAAACACCATATATTTT. The chain carries TRBV5-6 and TRBJ1-3, with a possible D match to TRBD1 (6 bases). CDR1 and CDR2 (germline): SGHDT, YYEEEE. V gave up 3 bases and J gave up 1 base, with 8 bases separating them. This CDR3 has 14 amino acids. Filled out from reference TRBV5-6 and TRBJ1-3, the complete variable domain reads DAGVTQSPTHLIKTRGQQVTLRCSPKSGHDTVSWYQQALGQGPQFIFQYYEEEERQRGNFPDRFSGHQFPNYSSELNVNALLLGDSALYLCASSSDRSGNTIYFGEGSWLTVV.

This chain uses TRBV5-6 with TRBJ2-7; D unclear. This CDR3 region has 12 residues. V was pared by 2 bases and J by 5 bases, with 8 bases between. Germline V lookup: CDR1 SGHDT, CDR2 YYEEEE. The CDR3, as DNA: TGTGCCAGCAGCTTAGACAACCACGAGCAGTACTTC. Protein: CASSLDNHEQYF.

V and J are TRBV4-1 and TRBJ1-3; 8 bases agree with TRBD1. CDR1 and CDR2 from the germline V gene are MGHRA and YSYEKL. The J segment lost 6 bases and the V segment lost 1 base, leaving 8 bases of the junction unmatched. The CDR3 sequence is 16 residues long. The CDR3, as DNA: TGCGCCAGCAGCCAAGGATTAGGACAGGGAGCAAACACCATATATTTT. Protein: CASSQGLGQGANTIYF.

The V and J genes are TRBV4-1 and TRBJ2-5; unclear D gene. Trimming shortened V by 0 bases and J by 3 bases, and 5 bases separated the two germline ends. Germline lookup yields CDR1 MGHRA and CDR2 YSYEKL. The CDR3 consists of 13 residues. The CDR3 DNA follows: TGCGCCAGCAGCCAAGATCCGGAAGAGACCCAGTACTTC. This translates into CASSQDPEETQYF.

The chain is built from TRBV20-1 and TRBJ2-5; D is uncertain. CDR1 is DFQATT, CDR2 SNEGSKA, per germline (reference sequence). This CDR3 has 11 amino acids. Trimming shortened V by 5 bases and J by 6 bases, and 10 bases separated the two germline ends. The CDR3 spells CSAEESQTQYF. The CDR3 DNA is TGCAGTGCTGAGGAGTCGCAGACCCAGTACTTC.

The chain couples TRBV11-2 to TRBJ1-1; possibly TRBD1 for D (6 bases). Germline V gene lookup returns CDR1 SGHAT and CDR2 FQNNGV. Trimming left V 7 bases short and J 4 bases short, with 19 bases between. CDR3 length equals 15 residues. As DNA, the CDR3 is TGTGCCAGCACCACAATGACAGGACAGAGCACTGAAGCTTTCTTT. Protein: CASTTMTGQSTEAFF.

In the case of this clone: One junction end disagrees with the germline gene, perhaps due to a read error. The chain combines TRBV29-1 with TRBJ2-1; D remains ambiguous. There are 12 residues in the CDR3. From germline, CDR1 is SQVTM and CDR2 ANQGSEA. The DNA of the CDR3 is TGCAGCGTTTCGCACCTTTACAGTGAGCAGTTCTTC. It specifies CSVSHLYSEQFF.

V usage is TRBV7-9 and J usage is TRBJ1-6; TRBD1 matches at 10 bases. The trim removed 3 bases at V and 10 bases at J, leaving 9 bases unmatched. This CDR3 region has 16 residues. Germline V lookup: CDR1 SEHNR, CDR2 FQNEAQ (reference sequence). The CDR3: CASSLDPGQGRSPLHF. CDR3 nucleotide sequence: TGTGCCAGCAGCTTGGACCCGGGACAGGGGAGGTCACCCCTCCACTTT. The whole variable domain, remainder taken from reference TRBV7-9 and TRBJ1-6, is DTGVSQNPRHKITKRGQNVTFRCDPISEHNRLYWYRQTLGQGPEFLTYFQNEAQLEKSRLLSDRFSAERPKGSFSTLEIQRTEQGDSAMYLCASSLDPGQGRSPLHFGNGTRLTVT.

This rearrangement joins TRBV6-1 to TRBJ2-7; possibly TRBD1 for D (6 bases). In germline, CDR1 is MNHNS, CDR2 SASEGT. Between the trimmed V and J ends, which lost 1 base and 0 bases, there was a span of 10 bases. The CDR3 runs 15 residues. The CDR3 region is CASSEGDRYSYEQYF. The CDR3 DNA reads TGTGCCAGCAGTGAAGGTGACAGGTACTCCTACGAGCAGTACTTC.

The CDR3 sequence: CASSQVPGQGGQPQHF. The CDR3 DNA sequence: TGCGCCAGCAGCCAAGTCCCCGGGCAGGGAGGTCAGCCCCAGCATTTT. The gene calls are TRBV4-1 and TRBJ1-5; weak D call: TRBD1 (5 bases). In germline, CDR1 is MGHRA, CDR2 YSYEKL. Between the trimmed V and J ends, which lost 1 base and 6 bases, there was a span of 16 bases. The CDR3 extends over 16 amino acids.

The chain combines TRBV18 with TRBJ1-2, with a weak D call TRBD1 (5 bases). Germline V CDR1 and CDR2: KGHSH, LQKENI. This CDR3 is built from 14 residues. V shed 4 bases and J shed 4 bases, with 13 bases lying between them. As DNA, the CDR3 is TGTGCCAGCTCACAGGACATGGATGGCTATGGCTACACCTTC. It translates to CASSQDMDGYGYTF.

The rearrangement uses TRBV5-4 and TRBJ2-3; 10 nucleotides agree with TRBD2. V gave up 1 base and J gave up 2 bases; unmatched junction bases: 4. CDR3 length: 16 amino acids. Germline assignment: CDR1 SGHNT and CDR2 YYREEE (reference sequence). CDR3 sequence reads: CASSLRLAGVTDTQYF. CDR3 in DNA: TGTGCCAGCAGCTTGAGGCTAGCGGGAGTCACAGATACGCAGTATTTT.